This record concerns one TCR beta chain sequence. In germline, CDR1 is LNHDA, CDR2 SQIVND (reference sequence). This CDR3 is 15 amino acids long. The ends lost 5 bases at V and 4 bases at J; junction bases unmatched: 8. The source of the sample is a study of blood T cell repertoires in COVID-19. For the study at large: COVID-19 samples collected from the United States, Italy and Spain covered acute and convalescent phases.

Sequencing used immunoSEQ multiplex PCR; TCRdb keeps in-frame clones, though not all of them. The sample yields 90,000 to 120,000 clones, less than 90% seen once. The V call is TRBV19, the J call TRBJ2-7; 10 bases agree with TRBD1. The clonotype comes from a human donor in a cohort sampled during active COVID-19. The sample taken for sequencing was peripheral blood. In DNA, the CDR3 is TGTGCCAGTAGTCCCCGACAGGGGGCAAGGTACGAGCAGTACTTC. It codes for CASSPRQGARYEQYF.